The following is a T cell receptor (beta chain) sequence with its context. The antigen remains unidentified. CDR3 length: 13 amino acids. Germline values: CDR1 MGHRA, CDR2 YSYEKL. V was pared by 1 base and J by 1 base, with 4 bases between. The entry originates in a study of cytomegalovirus exposure and HLA in healthy donors. Study-level findings and limits: Reportedly, diagnosis of cytomegalovirus status by the classifier showed high specificity and sensitivity.

The PCR made use of 60 Vbeta and 13 Jbeta primers. Only in-frame clones appear in the TCRdb table, and some are missing; sequencing was by immunoSEQ multiplex PCR. In the table there are about 110,000 clones, around 84% of which are singletons. The J gene is TRBJ1-1, the V gene TRBV4-1; D call uncertain. The receptor comes from a man younger than 40 in good health and CMV-seronegative. The sequenced sample was PBMCs. CDR3 residues: CASSQAGNTEAFF. In DNA, the CDR3 is TGCGCCAGCAGCCAAGCGGGGAACACTGAAGCTTTCTTT.